This T cell receptor beta chain was documented in a study of shared clonotypes between healthy human individuals. The DNA input per sorted-subset replicate PCR was about 220 ng, corresponding to some 30,000 T cell genomes. Here immunoSEQ multiplex PCR was the method, and the copy in TCRdb shows in-frame clones only, minus some. The data show approximately 740,000 clones, nearly 95% seen once. The trim removed 6 bases at V and 3 bases at J, leaving 6 bases unmatched. From germline, CDR1 is LNHDA and CDR2 SQIVND (reference sequence). The CDR3 sequence is 14 residues long. Naive CD8 cells lacked CD45RO and underwent positive selection for CCR7, leaving out terminally differentiated effector memory CD45RA+ cells.

The TCR originated in a man under 40 in good health. The rearrangement joins TRBV19 to TRBJ2-3, with 7 bases lining up with TRBD1. The source material was naive CD8+ T cells sorted from blood. CDR3 sequence: CASSATGITDTQYF. In DNA form, the CDR3 reads TGTGCCAGTAGCGCGACAGGGATTACAGATACGCAGTATTTT.